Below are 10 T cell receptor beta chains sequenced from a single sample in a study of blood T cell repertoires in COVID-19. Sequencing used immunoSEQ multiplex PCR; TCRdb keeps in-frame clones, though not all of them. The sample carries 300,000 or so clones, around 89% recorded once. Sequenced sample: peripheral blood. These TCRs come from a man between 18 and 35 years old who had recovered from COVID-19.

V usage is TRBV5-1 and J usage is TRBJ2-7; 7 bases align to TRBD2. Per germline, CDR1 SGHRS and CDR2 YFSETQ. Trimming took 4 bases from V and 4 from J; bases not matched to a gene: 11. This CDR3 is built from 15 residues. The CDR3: CASSDPSGWGYEQYF. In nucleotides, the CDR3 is TGCGCCAGCAGCGATCCTAGCGGATGGGGGTACGAGCAGTACTTC.

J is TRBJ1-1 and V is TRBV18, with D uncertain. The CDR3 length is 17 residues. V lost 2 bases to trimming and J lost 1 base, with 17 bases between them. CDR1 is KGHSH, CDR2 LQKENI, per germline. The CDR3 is CASSPSPGNSGNTEAFF. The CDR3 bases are TGTGCCAGCTCACCAAGTCCAGGTAACAGTGGGAACACTGAAGCTTTCTTT.

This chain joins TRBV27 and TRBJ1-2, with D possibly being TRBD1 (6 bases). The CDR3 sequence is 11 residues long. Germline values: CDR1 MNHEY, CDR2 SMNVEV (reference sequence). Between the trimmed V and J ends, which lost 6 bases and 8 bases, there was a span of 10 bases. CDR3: CASRHREGYTF. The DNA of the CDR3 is TGTGCCAGCAGACACAGGGAAGGCTACACCTTC.

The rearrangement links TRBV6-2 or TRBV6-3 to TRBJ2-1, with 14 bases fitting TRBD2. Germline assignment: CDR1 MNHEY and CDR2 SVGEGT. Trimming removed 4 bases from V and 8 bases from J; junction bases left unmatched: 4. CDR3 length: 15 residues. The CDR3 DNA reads TGTGCCAGCAGTTCTGGGACTAGCGGGGGTTATGAGCAGTTCTTC. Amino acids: CASSSGTSGGYEQFF.

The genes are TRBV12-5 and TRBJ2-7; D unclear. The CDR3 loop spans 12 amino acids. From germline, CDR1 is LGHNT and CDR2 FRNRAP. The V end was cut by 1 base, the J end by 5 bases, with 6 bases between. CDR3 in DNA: TGTGCTAGTGGTTTGGGCGCCAACGAGCAGTACTTC. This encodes CASGLGANEQYF.

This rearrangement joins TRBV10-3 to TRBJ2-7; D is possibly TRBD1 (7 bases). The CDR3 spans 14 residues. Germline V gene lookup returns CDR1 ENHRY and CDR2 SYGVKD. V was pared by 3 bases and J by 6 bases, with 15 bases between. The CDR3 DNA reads TGTGCCATCAGTGAAGCAGGGGGGCCCTTCGAGCAGTACTTC. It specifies CAISEAGGPFEQYF.

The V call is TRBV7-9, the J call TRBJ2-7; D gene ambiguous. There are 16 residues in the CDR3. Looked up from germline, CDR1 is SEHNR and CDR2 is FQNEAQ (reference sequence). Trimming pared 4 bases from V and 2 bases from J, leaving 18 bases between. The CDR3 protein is CASSSSTTGPPYEQYF. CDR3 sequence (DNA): TGTGCCAGCAGCTCCTCGACGACGGGTCCCCCCTACGAGCAGTACTTC.

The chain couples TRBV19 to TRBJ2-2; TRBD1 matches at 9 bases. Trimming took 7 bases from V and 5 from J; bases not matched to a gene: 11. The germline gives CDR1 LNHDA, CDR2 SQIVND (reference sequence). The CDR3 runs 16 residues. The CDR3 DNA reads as TGTGCCAGTATACCCCCCGGACAGGGGCGAACCGGGGAGCTGTTTTTT. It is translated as CASIPPGQGRTGELFF.

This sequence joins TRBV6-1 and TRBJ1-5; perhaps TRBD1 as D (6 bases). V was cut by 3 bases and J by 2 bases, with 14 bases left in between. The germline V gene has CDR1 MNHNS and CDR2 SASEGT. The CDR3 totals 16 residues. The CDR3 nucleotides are TGTGCCAGCAGTGAGACAGGCCTCCGCGGCAATCAGCCCCAGCATTTT. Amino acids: CASSETGLRGNQPQHF.

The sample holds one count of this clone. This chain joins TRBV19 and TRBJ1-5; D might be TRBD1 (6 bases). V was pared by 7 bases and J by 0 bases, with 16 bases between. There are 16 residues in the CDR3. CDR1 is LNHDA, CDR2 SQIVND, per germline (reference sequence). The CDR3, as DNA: TGTGCCAGTACTCTTGGACAGCTAAATAGCAATCAGCCCCAGCATTTT. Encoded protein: CASTLGQLNSNQPQHF.